This TCR beta chain was recovered during a study of cytomegalovirus exposure and HLA in healthy donors. On the study more broadly: Within an early data release were around 80 million unique TCRs drawn from HLA-typed donors. The study, taken as a whole, reports: Looking again later, the authors saw that most CMV-associated TCR beta chains seemed HLA-restricted.

A word on this clone: The antigen is unknown.

The donors gave bone marrow, and they were healthy. 13 Jbeta primers and 60 Vbeta primers were used for the PCR. This table comes from immunoSEQ multiplex PCR, and its TCRdb copy is limited to in-frame clones, with some not included. This repertoire shows about 150,000 clones, 80% found once; its top ten account for roughly 13%. Source material: PBMCs. This TCR derives from a young man in good health and CMV-seropositive.

The CDR3 DNA is TGTGCCAGCAGCCAAGATTATGGCGGGAGCACCTCAGATACGCAGTATTTT. Protein: CASSQDYGGSTSDTQYF. This chain joins TRBV4-2 and TRBJ2-3, with 7 bases that match TRBD2. From germline, CDR1 is LGHNA and CDR2 YNFKEQ. The junction had 10 bases not matched to a gene; V was cut back by 0 bases and J by 4 bases. The CDR3 length is 17 residues.